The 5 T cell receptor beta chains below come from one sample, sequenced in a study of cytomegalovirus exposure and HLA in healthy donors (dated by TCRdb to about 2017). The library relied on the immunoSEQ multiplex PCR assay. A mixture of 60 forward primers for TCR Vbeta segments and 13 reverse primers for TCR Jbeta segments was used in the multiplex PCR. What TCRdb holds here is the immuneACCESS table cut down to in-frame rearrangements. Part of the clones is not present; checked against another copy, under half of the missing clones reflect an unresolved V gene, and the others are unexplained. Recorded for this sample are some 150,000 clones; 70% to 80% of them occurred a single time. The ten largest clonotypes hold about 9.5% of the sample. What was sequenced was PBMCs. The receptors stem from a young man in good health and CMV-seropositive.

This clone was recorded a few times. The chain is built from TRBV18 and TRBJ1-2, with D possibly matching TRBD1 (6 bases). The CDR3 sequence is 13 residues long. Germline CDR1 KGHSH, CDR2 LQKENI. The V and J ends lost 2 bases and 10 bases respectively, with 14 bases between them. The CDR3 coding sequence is TGTGCCAGCTCACCATATGAACAGGGCGACTACACCTTC. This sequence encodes CASSPYEQGDYTF.

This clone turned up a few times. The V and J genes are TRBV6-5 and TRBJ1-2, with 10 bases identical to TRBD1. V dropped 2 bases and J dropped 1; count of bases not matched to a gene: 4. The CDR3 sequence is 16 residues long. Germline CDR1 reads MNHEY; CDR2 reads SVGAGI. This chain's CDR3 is CASSYPGTGDNYGYTF. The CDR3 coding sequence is TGTGCCAGCAGTTACCCAGGGACAGGGGATAACTATGGCTACACCTTC.

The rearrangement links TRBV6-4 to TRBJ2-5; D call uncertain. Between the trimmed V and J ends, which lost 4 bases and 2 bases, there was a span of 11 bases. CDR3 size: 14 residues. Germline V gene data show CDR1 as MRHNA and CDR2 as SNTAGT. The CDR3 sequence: CASSVSARQETQYF. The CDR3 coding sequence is TGTGCCAGCAGTGTATCAGCGCGACAAGAGACCCAGTACTTC.

CDR3 nucleotide sequence: TGCGCCAGCAACATCCACGCGGACACCCACAATGAGCAGTTCTTC. Translating it yields CASNIHADTHNEQFF. The chain combines TRBV5-1 with TRBJ2-1; weak D call: TRBD1 (5 bases). V was pared by 6 bases and J by 5 bases, with 18 bases between. The germline V gene has CDR1 SGHRS and CDR2 YFSETQ. CDR3 length: 15 residues.

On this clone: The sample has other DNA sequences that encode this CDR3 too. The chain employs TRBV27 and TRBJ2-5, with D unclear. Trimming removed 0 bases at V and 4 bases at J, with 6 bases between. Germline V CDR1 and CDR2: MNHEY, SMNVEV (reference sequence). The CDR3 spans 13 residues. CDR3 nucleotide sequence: TGTGCCAGCAGTTTATCTTTGAGAGAGACCCAGTACTTC. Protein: CASSLSLRETQYF.